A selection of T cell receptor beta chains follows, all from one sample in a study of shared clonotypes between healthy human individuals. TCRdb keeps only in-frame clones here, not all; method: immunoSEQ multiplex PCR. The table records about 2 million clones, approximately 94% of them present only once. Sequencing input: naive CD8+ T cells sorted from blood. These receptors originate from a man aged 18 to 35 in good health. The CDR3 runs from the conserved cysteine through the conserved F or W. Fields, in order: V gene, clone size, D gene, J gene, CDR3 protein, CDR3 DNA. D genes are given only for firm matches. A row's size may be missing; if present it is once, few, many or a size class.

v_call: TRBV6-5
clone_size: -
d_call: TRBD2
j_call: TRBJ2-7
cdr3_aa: CASSYVAGDTYEQYF
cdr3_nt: TGTGCCAGCAGTTACGTAGCGGGAGACACCTACGAGCAGTACTTC

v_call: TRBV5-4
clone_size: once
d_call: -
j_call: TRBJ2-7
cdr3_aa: CASSLGGSTYEQYF
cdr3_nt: TGTGCCAGCAGCCTGGGCGGGTCCACCTACGAGCAGTACTTC

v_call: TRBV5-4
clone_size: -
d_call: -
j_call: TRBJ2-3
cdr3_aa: CASSLWTDTQYF
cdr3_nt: TGTGCCAGCAGCTTATGGACAGATACGCAGTATTTT

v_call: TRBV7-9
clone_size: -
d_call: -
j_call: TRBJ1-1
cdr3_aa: CASSLVDEGRTEAFF
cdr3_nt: TGTGCCAGCAGCTTAGTCGATGAAGGACGCACTGAAGCTTTCTTT

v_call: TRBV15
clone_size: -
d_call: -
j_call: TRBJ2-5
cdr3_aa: CATSPSGTVYQETQYF
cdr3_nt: TGTGCCACCAGCCCCTCCGGGACGGTGTACCAAGAGACCCAGTACTTC

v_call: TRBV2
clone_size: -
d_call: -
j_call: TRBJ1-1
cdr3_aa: CASSGGVTWTEAFF
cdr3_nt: TGTGCCAGCAGCGGCGGAGTAACCTGGACTGAAGCTTTCTTT

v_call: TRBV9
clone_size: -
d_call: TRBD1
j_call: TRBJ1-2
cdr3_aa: CASSPTGVENYGYTF
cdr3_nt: TGTGCCAGCAGCCCGACAGGGGTCGAGAACTATGGCTACACCTTC

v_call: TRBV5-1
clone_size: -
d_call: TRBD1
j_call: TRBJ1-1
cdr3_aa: CASSSPGTGAEAFF
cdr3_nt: TGCGCCAGCAGCTCCCCGGGGACAGGGGCCGAAGCTTTCTTT

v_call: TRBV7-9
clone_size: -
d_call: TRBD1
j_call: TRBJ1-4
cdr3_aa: CASSLSGQGDEKLFF
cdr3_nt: TGTGCCAGCAGCTTATCAGGACAGGGGGATGAAAAACTGTTTTTT

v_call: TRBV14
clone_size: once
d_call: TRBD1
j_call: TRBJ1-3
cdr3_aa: CASSQDLWTGSGNTIYF
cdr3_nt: TGTGCCAGCAGCCAAGATCTTTGGACAGGCTCTGGAAACACCATATATTTT

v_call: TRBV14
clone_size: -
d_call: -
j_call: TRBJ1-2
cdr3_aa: CASSQVGTSLYGYTF
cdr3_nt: TGTGCCAGCAGCCAAGTCGGGACCAGCCTCTATGGCTACACCTTC

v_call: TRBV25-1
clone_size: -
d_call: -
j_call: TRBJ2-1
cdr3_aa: CASSLPGPSSYNEQFF
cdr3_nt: TGTGCCAGCAGCCTACCGGGACCCAGCTCCTACAATGAGCAGTTCTTC

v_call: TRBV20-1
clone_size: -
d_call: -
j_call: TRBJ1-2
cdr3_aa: CSASSNYGYTF
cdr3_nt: TGCAGTGCGTCCTCTAACTATGGCTACACCTTC

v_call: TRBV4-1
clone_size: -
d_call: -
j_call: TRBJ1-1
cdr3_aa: CASSHLLSGQFPEAFF
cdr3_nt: TGCGCCAGCAGCCACCTCTTGTCCGGACAGTTCCCTGAAGCTTTCTTT

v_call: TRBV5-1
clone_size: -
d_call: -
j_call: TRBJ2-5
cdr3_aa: CASSLEQYQETQYF
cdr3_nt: TGCGCCAGCAGCTTGGAACAGTACCAAGAGACCCAGTACTTC

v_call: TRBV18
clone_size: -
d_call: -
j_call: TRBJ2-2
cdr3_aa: CASSPEALGELFF
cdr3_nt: TGTGCCAGCTCACCAGAGGCATTGGGGGAGCTGTTTTTT

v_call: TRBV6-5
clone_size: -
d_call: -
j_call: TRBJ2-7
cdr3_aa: CASSYSTDYEQYF
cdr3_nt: TGTGCCAGCAGTTACTCCACCGACTACGAGCAGTACTTC

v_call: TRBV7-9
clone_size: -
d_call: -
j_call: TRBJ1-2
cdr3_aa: CASSLDRDTANYGYTF
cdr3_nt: TGTGCCAGCAGCTTAGACCGGGACACCGCTAACTATGGCTACACCTTC

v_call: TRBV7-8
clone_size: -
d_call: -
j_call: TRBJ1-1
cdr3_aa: CASSLLLGLEAFF
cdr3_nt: TGTGCCAGCAGCTTATTGTTAGGGCTTGAAGCTTTCTTT

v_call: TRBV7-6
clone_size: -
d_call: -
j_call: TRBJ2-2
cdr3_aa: CASTGIAGELFF
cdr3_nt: TGTGCCAGCACAGGGATCGCCGGGGAGCTGTTTTTT

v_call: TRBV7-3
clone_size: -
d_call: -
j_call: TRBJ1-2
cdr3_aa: CASSTPFCTF
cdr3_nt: TGTGCCAGCAGCACACCATTTTGCACCTTC

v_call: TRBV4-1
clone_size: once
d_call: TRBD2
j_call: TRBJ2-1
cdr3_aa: CASSQGALAGGSNEQFF
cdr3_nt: TGCGCCAGCAGCCAAGGAGCACTAGCGGGAGGTTCGAATGAGCAGTTCTTC

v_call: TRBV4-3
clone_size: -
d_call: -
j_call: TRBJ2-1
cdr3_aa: CASSQDSQSNEQFF
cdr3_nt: TGCGCCAGCAGCCAAGATTCCCAGTCCAATGAGCAGTTCTTC

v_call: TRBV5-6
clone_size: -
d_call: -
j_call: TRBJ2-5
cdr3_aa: CASSVIIQETQYF
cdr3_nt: TGTGCCAGCAGTGTTATAATACAAGAGACCCAGTACTTC

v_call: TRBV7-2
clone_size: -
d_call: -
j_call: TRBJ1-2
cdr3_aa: CASSLGGEGYGYTF
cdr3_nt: TGTGCCAGCAGCTTAGGAGGGGAGGGCTATGGCTACACCTTC

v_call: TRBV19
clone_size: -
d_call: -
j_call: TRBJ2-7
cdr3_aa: CASSIDQEGEQYF
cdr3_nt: TGTGCCAGTAGTATAGATCAGGAGGGAGAGCAGTACTTC

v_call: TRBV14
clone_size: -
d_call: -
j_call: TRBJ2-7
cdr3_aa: CASSSSSYEQYF
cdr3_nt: TGTGCCAGCAGCAGCAGTTCCTACGAGCAGTACTTC

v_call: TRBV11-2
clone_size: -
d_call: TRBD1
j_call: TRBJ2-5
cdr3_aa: CASSLGQGEQETQYF
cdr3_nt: TGTGCCAGCAGCTTAGGTCAGGGGGAACAAGAGACCCAGTACTTC

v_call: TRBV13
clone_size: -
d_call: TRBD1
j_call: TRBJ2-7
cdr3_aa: CASSSQGDGSYEQYF
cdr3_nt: TGTGCCAGCAGCTCGCAGGGGGACGGCTCCTACGAGCAGTACTTC

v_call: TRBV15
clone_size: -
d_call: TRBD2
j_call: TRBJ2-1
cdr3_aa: CATYLDKRGTNNEQFF
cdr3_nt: TGTGCCACCTATCTCGATAAGCGGGGGACTAACAATGAGCAGTTCTTC

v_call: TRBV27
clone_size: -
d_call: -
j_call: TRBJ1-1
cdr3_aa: CASSPSRSLGILTEAFF
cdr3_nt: TGTGCCAGCAGTCCCTCTAGGTCCCTCGGAATCCTCACTGAAGCTTTCTTT

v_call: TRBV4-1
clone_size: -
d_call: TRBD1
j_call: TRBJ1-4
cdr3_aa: CASSQVVGQGKEKLFF
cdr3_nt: TGCGCCAGCAGCCAAGTAGTTGGACAGGGTAAAGAAAAACTGTTTTTT

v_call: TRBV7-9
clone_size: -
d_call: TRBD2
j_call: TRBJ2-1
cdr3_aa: CASSSAGDLWDEQFF
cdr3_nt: TGTGCCAGCAGCTCAGCGGGGGATTTGTGGGATGAGCAGTTCTTC